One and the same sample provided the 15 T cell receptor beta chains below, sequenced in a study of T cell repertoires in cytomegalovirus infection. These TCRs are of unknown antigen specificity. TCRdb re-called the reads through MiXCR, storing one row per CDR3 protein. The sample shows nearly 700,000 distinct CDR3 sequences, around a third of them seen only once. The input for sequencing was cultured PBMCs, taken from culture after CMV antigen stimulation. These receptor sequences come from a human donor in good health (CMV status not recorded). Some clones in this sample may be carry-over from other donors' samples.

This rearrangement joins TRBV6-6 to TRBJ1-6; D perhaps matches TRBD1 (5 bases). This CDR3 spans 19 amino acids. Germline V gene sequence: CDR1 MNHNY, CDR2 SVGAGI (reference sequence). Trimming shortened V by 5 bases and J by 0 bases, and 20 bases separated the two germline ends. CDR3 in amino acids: CASSHRPGDWASYNSPLHF. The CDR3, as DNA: TGTGCCAGCAGTCACCGGCCGGGGGATTGGGCCTCCTATAATTCACCCCTCCACTTT.

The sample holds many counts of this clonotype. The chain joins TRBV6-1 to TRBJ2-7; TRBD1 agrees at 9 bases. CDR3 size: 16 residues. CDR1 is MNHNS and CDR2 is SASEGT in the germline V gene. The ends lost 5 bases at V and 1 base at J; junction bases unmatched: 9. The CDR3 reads CASSLRSGTGSYEQYF. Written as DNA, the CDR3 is TGTGCCAGCAGTCTTCGATCCGGGACAGGGTCCTACGAGCAGTACTTC.

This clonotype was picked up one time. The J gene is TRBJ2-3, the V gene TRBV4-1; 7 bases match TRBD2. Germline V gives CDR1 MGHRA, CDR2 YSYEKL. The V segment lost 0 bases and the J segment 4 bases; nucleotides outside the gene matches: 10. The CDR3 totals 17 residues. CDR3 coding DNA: TGCGCCAGCAGCCAAGAAGCTGCGGGAGAGTCCCCAGATACGCAGTATTTT. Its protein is CASSQEAAGESPDTQYF.

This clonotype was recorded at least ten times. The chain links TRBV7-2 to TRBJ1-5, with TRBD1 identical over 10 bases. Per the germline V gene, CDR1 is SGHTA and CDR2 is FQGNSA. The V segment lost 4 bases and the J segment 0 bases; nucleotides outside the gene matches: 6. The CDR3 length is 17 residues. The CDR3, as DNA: TGTGCCAGCAGCTCAGGGACAGGGGTTTATAGCAATCAGCCCCAGCATTTT. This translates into CASSSGTGVYSNQPQHF.

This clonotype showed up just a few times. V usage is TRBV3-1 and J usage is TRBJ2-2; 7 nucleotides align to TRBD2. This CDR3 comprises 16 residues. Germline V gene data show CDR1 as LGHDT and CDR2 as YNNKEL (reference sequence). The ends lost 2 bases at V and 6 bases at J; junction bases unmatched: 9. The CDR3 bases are TGTGCCAGCAGCCAATCCCCCGCGGGAGTTGCCGGGGAGCTGTTTTTT. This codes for CASSQSPAGVAGELFF.

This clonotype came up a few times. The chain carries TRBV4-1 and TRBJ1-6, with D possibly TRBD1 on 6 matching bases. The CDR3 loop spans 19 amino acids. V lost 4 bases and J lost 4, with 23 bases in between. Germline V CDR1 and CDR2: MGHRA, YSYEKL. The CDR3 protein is CASSLPRFRQAEYNSPLHF. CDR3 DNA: TGCGCCAGCAGCCTACCTAGGTTCCGACAGGCCGAATATAATTCACCCCTCCACTTT.

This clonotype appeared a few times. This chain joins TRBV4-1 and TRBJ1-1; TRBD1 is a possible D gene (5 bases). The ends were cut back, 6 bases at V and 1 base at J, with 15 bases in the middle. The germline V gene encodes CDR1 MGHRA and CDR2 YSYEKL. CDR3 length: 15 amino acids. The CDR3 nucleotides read TGCGCCAGCAGAGGATTGGGGCAGAAGAACACTGAAGCTTTCTTT. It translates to CASRGLGQKNTEAFF.

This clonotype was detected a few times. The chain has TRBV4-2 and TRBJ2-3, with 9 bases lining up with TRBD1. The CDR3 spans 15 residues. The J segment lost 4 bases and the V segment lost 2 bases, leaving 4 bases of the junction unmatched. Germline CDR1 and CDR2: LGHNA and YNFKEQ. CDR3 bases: TGTGCCAGCAGCCAACGGGACAGGGCATCAGATACGCAGTATTTT. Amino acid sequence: CASSQRDRASDTQYF.

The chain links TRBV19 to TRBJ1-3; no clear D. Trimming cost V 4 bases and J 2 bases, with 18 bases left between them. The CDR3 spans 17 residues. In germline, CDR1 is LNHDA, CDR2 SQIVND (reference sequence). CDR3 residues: CASSTLLTDGTGNTIYF. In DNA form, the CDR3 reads TGTGCCAGTAGTACCCTATTAACCGACGGAACTGGAAACACCATATATTTT. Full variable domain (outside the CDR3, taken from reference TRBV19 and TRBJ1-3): DGGITQSPKYLFRKEGQNVTLSCEQNLNHDAMYWYRQDPGQGLRLIYYSQIVNDFQKGDIAEGYSVSREKKESFPLTVTSAQKNPTAFYLCASSTLLTDGTGNTIYFGEGSWLTVV.

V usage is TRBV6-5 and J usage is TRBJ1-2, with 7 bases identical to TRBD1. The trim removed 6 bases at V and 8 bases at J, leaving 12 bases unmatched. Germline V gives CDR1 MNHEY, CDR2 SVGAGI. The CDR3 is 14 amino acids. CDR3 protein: CASRRDSLFSGYTF. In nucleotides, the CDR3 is TGTGCCAGCAGGAGGGACAGCCTCTTTTCCGGCTACACCTTC.

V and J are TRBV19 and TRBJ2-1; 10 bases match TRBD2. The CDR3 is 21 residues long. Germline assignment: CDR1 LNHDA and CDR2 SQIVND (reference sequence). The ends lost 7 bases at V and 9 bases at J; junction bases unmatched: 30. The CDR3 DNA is TGTGCCAGTATTAGGTACCCGATCCCACTCTATCTAGCGGGAGCCGAGGGTGAGCAGTTCTTC. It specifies CASIRYPIPLYLAGAEGEQFF. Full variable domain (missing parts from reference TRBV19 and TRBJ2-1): DGGITQSPKYLFRKEGQNVTLSCEQNLNHDAMYWYRQDPGQGLRLIYYSQIVNDFQKGDIAEGYSVSREKKESFPLTVTSAQKNPTAFYLCASIRYPIPLYLAGAEGEQFFGPGTRLTVL.

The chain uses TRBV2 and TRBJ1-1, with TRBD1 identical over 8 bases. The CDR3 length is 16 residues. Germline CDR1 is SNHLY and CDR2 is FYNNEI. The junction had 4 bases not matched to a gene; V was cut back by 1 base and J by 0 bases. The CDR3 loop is CASSEETGVLNTEAFF. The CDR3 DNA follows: TGTGCCAGCAGTGAAGAGACAGGGGTCCTGAACACTGAAGCTTTCTTT. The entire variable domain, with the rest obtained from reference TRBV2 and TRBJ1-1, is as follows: EPEVTQTPSHQVTQMGQEVILRCVPISNHLYFYWYRQILGQKVEFLVSFYNNEISEKSEIFDDQFSVERPDGSNFTLKIRSTKLEDSAMYFCASSEETGVLNTEAFFGQGTRLTVV.

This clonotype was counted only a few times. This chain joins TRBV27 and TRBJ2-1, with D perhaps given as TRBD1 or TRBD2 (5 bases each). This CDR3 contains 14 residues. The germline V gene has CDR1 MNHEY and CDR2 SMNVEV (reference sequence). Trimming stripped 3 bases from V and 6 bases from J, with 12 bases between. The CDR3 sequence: CASSFGGPINEQFF. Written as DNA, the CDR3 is TGTGCCAGCAGTTTTGGGGGACCCATCAATGAGCAGTTCTTC.

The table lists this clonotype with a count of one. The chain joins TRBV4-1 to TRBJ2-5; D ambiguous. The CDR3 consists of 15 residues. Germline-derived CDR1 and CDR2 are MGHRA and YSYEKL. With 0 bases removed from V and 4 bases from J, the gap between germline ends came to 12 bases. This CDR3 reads CASSQDLGDRETQYF. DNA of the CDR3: TGCGCCAGCAGCCAAGATCTGGGCGACCGAGAGACCCAGTACTTC.

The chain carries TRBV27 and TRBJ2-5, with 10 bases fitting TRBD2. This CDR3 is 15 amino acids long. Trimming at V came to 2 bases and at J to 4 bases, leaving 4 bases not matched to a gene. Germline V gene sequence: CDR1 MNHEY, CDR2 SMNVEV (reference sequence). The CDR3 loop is CASSLQREGRETQYF. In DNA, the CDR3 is TGTGCCAGCAGTTTACAGCGGGAGGGCCGAGAGACCCAGTACTTC.